This T cell receptor (beta chain) is from a study of T cell repertoires in cytomegalovirus infection. About the research overall: Indications came from public TCR beta signatures; they pointed to CMV infection and to a matching HLA type. Overall study results and limits: CMV-specific TCR beta clonotypes restricted by HLA-C dominated the ex vivo response. Cumulative public TCR beta family frequency identified CMV carriers with the relevant HLA.

Per germline, CDR1 MGHRA and CDR2 YSYEKL. V shed 0 bases, J shed 2 bases, and the junction held 3 bases outside the gene matches. The CDR3 totals 16 residues. This clonotype was recorded a few times. Its antigen remains unidentified. TCRdb called the reads again in MiXCR, with one record for every CDR3 protein. The table includes approximately 220,000 distinct CDR3 sequences, 35% to 40% detected once. J is TRBJ1-1 and V is TRBV4-1; 10 bases line up with TRBD1. The receptor's source is a human donor in good health (CMV status not recorded). Some clones in this sample may be carry-over from other donors' samples. The material sequenced was CD8+ T cells from cultured PBMCs, taken from culture after CMV antigen stimulation. CDR3 protein: CASSQDGTGVNTEAFF. The CDR3 bases are TGCGCCAGCAGCCAAGACGGGACAGGGGTTAACACTGAAGCTTTCTTT.